This T cell receptor (beta chain) was captured by sequencing in a study of monozygotic twins with cystic fibrosis. Study-wide background: With about 15 PCR cycles, barcoded libraries came from around 3 micrograms of fragmented DNA.

This CDR3 comprises 16 residues. Germline-derived CDR1 and CDR2 are SGDLS and YYNGEE. V was pared by 4 bases and J by 4 bases, with 5 bases of the junction left unmatched. The protocol was immunoSEQ multiplex PCR, while the TCRdb copy is restricted to in-frame clones and leaves out a portion. The sample contains 7,000 to 9,500 clones, about 94% of which appear only once. The chain uses TRBV9 and TRBJ2-2, with 12 bases matching TRBD2. The TCR sequence derives from a boy younger than 10 with cystic fibrosis. Sequenced: blood. Written as DNA, the CDR3 is TGTGCCAGCAGCCCCCGACTAGCGGGGGTCACCGGGGAGCTGTTTTTT. Protein product: CASSPRLAGVTGELFF.